This entry is about one TCR beta chain. Its antigen is currently not known. Base qualities were left out, and no much larger clone turns up one base away. Donors were a few dozen systemically healthy Caucasian individuals from Russia aged 6 to 90 years. Each donor gave 8 to 10 milliliters of peripheral blood, drawn into EDTA-treated Vacutainer tubes. Ficoll-Paque density-gradient centrifugation was used to isolate PBMCs, with at least 6 million obtained per sample. Total RNA was extracted from PBMCs with Trizol reagent, with at least 6 micrograms obtained per sample. For every donor, flow cytometry on a PBMC aliquot measured the percentage of naive CD45RAhigh/CD27high T cells. According to the germline V gene, CDR1 reads MDHEN and CDR2 reads SYDVKM. Measured from the cysteine to the phenylalanine, the CDR3 is 15 residues long. The DNA shown is the 45-base CDR3, in frame from base 1. The V end loses 5 bases and the J end loses 6 bases, and a stretch of 19 bases separates them.

These data belong to a study of blood T cells in healthy people across ages (dated by TCRdb to between 2015 and 2016). Context from the whole study: In model experiments, roughly one uniquely barcoded TCR beta cDNA molecule per two T cells was captured by template switching. To avoid experimental bias, donors of different ages were spread randomly across the sequencing lanes. Using deep sequencing normalized with unique cDNA molecular identifiers, the study measured how TCR beta repertoire diversity changes with age. Two additional independent replicas of 1 million unique cDNA reads from the same blood draw were analyzed for two donors (one aged 18 to 30 and one aged 80 or older). The donors were divided into four age groups: young (average around 16 years), middle-aged (around 37), aged (approximately 62) and long-lived (nearly 85). The paper as a whole reports these results and caveats: Compared with the aged group, the long-lived group had more naive CD4+ T cells, fewer expanded clones and increased TCR diversity, a pattern suggesting age selection. Since profiling was done on bulk unsorted PBMCs, naive and antigen-experienced compartments could not be conclusively compared. There was a strong correlation between observed TCR beta diversity and the percentage of naive T cells measured by flow cytometry. As age increased, observed TCR beta diversity per million T cells dropped in a roughly linear way, and a significant reduction was already evident by age roughly 40. Estimates of total diversity based on one million sequenced T cells were considered lower bounds and underestimates. The CMV infection status of donors was not known, potentially confounding age-related changes in expanded clonotypes.

The library was produced with 5' RACE. The listed sequencing device is Illumina HiSeq 2500. A second roughly 6 to 11 cycle PCR used a sample-barcoded 5' primer and a J-beta primer mix. Each TCR beta cDNA molecule received a unique molecular identifier from a template-switch 5' adaptor carrying 12 random nucleotides. Each sample yielded at least 3 million CDR3-containing paired-end reads. First-strand cDNA synthesis was performed from all RNA using the Mint cDNA synthesis kit, with priming by a TRBC-specific oligonucleotide. Following uracil-DNA glycosylase treatment, all cDNA underwent a first 18-cycle PCR with the universal primers M1SS and BC2_uni_R. Processing in the source paper ran as follows. For normalization, 1 million high-quality reads were randomly selected from each sample, with every read carrying a distinct molecular identifier. Reads sharing molecular identifiers were discarded rather than binned into consensus sequences. CDR3 identification, clonotype clustering and error correction used MiTCR with a Q25 quality threshold and the strictest error-elimination algorithm. A nonparametric unseen species model using Euler transformation provided a lower-bound estimate of total TCR beta diversity. Clones were called with MiXCR by TCRdb after fastp trimmed the public reads at Q25, and only in-frame beta chains were retained. Each CDR3 protein appears once, grouped with its most common genes and DNA. TCRdb's processing, not the authors', yielded these V and J calls. Recorded for this sample are 700,000 to 900,000 distinct CDR3 sequences; 53% of them occurred a single time. Jointly, the top ten make up under 50% of the sample.

This sequence originates from a man of 80 years or more in good health. Material: blood. In this chain, TRBV28 is recombined with TRBJ1-1; the D region possibly corresponds to TRBD1 (5 bases align). The CDR3 reads as follows: CASSGTGTGGSEAFF. The nucleotide sequence is TGTGCCAGCAGTGGGACCGGGACTGGGGGTTCTGAAGCTTTCTTT.